This TCR beta chain was sequenced in a study of CD8+ T cells in alopecia areata. The CDR3 is 13 amino acids. V dropped 0 bases and J dropped 1 base, with 3 bases sitting between them. Germline CDR1 reads SEHNR; CDR2 reads FQNEAQ (reference sequence). On this clone: Its antigen is unidentified.

Following RNA extraction, reverse transcription yielded cDNA that acted as the sequencing template. The protocol was immunoSEQ multiplex PCR, while the TCRdb copy is restricted to in-frame clones and leaves out a portion. The repertoire includes more than 100,000 clones, roughly 50% of them detected once, and roughly 8.8% sits in the top ten. Study outcomes and limitations: Tissue-resident alphabeta T cells belonging to normal skin likewise get sequenced within scalp specimens.

This sequence originates from a human donor in good health. Sequencing input: CD4+ T cells sorted from blood. The chain recombines TRBV7-9 with TRBJ1-1; D call uncertain. The CDR3 spells CASSLAGNTEAFF. DNA for the CDR3: TGTGCCAGCAGCTTAGCCGGGAACACTGAAGCTTTCTTT.